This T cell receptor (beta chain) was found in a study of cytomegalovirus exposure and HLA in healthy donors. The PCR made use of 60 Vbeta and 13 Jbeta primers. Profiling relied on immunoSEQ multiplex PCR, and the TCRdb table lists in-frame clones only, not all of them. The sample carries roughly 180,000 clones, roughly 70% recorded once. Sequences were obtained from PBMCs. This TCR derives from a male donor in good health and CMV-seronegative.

CDR3 in DNA: TGCGCCAGCAGCTTGTCGTCAGGATCTAACTATGGCTACACCTTC. Residues: CASSLSSGSNYGYTF. This chain uses TRBV5-1 with TRBJ1-2, with unresolved D. The CDR3 consists of 15 residues. The V gene lost 1 base and the J gene lost 0 bases, with 10 bases spanning the gap. Germline V gene sequence: CDR1 SGHRS, CDR2 YFSETQ.